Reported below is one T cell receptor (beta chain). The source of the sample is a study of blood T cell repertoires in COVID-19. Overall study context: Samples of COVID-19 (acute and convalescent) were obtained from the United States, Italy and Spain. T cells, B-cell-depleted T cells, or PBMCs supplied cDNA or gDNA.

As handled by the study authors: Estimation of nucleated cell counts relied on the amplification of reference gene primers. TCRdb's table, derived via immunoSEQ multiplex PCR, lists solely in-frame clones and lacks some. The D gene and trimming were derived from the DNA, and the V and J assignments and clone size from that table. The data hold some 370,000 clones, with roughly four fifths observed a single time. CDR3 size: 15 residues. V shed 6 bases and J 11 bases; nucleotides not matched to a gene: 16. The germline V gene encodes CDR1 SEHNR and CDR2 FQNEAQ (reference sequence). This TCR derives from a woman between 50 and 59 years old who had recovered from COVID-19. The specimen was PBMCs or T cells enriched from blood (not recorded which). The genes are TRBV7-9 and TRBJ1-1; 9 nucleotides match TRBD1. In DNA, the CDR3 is TGTGCCAGCAGTTCAAGGACAGGGGAGATTCCTATGGCTTTCTTT. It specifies CASSSRTGEIPMAFF.